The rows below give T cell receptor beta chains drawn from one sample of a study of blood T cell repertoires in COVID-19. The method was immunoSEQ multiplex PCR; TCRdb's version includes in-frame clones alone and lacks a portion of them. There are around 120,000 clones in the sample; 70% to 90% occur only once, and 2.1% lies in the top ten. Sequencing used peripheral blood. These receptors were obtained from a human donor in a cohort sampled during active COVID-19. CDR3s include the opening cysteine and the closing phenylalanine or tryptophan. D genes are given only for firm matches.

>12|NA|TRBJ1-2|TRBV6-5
TGTGCCAGCAGTACTCGGGTTAGTGGCTACACCTTC
CASSTRVSGYTF
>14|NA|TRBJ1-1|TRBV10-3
TGTGCCATCAGTGAGTTACAGGGTAACACTGAAGCTTTCTTT
CAISELQGNTEAFF
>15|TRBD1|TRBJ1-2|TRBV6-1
TGTGCCAGCAGTGAAGAGACAGGGGGCCCCTATGGCTACACCTTC
CASSEETGGPYGYTF
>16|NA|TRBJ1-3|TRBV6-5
TGTGCCAGCAGTTACTACCCGGACAGTACTGGAAACACCATATATTTT
CASSYYPDSTGNTIYF
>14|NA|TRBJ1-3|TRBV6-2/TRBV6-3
TGTGCCAGCAGTTATTCGGGGGACGGAAACACCATATATTTT
CASSYSGDGNTIYF
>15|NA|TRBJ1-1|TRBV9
TGTGCCAGCAGCGTAGGCAGTCTTGGAGGCACTGAAGCTTTCTTT
CASSVGSLGGTEAFF
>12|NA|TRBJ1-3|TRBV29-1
TGCAGCGTAACTACGGGGTCCAAAATCACGTATTTT
CSVTTGSKITYF
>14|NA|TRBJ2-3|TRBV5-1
TGCGCCAGCAGCTTGGAAAGGAGCGCAGATACGCAGTATTTT
CASSLERSADTQYF
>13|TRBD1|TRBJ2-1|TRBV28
TGTGCCAGCCGGGACAGCTCCTACAATGAGCAGTTCTTC
CASRDSSYNEQFF
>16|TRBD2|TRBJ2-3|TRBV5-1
TGCGCCAGCAGCTTGGGAGGGACTAGCAGTCCAGATACGCAGTATTTT
CASSLGGTSSPDTQYF
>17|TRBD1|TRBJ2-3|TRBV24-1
TGTGCCACCAGTGATTTGGACTGGGACAGGGGGCGGGATACGCAGTATTTT
CATSDLDWDRGRDTQYF
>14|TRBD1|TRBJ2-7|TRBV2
TGTGCCAGCACCGCCGGGACAGGGTTATACGAGCAGTACTTC
CASTAGTGLYEQYF
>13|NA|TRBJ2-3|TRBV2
TGTGCCAGTAGAGTCGGGAGCACAGATACGCAGTATTTT
CASRVGSTDTQYF
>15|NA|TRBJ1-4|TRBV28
TGTGCCAGCAACCTCGACAGTCCTATTAATGAAAAACTGTTTTTT
CASNLDSPINEKLFF